This TCR beta chain is drawn from a study of shared T cell receptors in the human thymus. Method: immunoSEQ multiplex PCR; TCRdb's copy keeps in-frame clones and lacks some. The sample yields almost 550,000 clones, approximately 80% seen once. The same data also contributed to another study, on human thymus T cells.

Sequenced sample: thymocytes. The sequence was collected from a boy under three years old with a congenital heart defect.

The CDR3 bases are TGTGCCAGCAGTCCCTCGGGAATGGGCGGGGAGACCCAGTACTTC. Encoded protein: CASSPSGMGGETQYF. The V gene is TRBV6-5, the J gene TRBJ2-5; a possible D gene is TRBD2 (5 bases). The CDR3 runs to 15 residues. CDR1 is MNHEY and CDR2 is SVGAGI in the germline V gene. V was shortened by 5 bases and J by 5 bases, with 18 bases between the two germline ends.